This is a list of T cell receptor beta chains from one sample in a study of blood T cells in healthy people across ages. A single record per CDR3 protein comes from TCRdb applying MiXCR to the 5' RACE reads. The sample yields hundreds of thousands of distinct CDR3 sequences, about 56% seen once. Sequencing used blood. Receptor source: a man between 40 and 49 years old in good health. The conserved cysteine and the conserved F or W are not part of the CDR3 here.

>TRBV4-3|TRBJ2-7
ASSQATGVSYEQY
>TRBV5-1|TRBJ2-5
ASSKGDRGLETQY
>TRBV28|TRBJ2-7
ASTAYEESYEQY
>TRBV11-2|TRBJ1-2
ASSLRTGMDYGYT
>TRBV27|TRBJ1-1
ASRGGMVTEAF
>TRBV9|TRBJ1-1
ASSSLSGGGTEAF
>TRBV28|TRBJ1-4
ASRLGQSSEKLF
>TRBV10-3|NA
AISDGRETQY
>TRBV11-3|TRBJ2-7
ASSLGAGSIYEQY
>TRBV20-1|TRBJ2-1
SATEAYEQF
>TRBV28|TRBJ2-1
ASSGRIGGLEDYNEQF
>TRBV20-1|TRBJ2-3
SASVRATDTQY
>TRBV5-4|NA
ASSLGDFAYEQY
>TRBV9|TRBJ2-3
ASSPLGAGVSTDTQY
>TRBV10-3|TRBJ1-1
AIRKGQGLNTEAF
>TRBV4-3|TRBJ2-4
ASSHDGAQGTVSKNIQY
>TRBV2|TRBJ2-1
ASSPDLSSYNEQF
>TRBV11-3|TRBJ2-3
ASSSSPGLVTDTQY
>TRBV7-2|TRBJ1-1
ASSLEAGRTAEAF
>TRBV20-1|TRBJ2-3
SARGRDSTDTQY
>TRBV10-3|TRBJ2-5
AISGGSNLIQETQY
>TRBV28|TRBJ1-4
ASSFSGTGGEKLF
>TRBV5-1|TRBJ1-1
ASSLPAGRTEAF
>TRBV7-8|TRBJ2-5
ASSLVAIIQETQY
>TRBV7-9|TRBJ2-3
ASSLDGGGSTDTRY
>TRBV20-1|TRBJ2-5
SARSSQETQY
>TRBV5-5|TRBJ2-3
ASNFVSVRAVPITDTQY
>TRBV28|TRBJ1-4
ASSDTGTPFGVF
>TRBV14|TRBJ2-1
ASSPGLRFEQF
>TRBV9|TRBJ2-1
ASSARGHSDEQF
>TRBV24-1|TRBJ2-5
ATSDYPGTRWTQY
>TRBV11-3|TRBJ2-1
ASSALAVSYTEQF
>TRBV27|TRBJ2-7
ASSVPRGEQY
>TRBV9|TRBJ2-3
ASCVEGVNTQY
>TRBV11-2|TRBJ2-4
ASSVGQVFTNIQY
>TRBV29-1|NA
SGTVSYNEQY
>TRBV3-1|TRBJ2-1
ASSQVPQGASNEQF
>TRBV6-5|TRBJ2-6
ASSYGGSGANVLT
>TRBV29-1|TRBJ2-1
SVEWLYNEQF
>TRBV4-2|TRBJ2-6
ASSRTQAQGSGANVLT
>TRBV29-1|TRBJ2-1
SVGRAGAINEQF
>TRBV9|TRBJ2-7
ASSVGTRATYEQY
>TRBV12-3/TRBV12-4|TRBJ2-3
ASSFLVDTQY
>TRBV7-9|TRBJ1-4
ASSLVGDEKLF
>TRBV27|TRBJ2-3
ASSLEGGSSFADTQY